These 27 T cell receptor beta chains were sequenced from one sample in a study of shared clonotypes between healthy human individuals. Sequencing used immunoSEQ multiplex PCR; TCRdb keeps in-frame clones, though not all of them. This sample has just over 2,000,000 clones, with 85% to 95% found just once. Sequencing used naive CD4+ T cells sorted from blood. The subset denotes: CD45RA+ positively selected. The receptors come from a man aged 18 to 35 in good health.

This clone has just one count. CDR3 sequence (DNA): TGTGCCAGCTCACCGGGGGTGGGGTTCCACGGATCCCTCCACTTT. Residues: CASSPGVGFHGSLHF. V usage is TRBV18 and J usage is TRBJ1-6, with TRBD1 as a possible D gene (5 bases). Per germline, CDR1 KGHSH and CDR2 LQKENI. Trimming cost V 3 bases and J 14 bases, with 20 bases left between them. The CDR3 is 15 residues long.

The rearrangement links TRBV10-3 to TRBJ2-3, with D maybe TRBD2 (6 bases). CDR1 is ENHRY and CDR2 is SYGVKD in the germline V gene. This CDR3 contains 13 residues. Trimming took 6 bases from V and 4 from J, leaving 11 bases between them. CDR3 nucleotide sequence: TGTGCCATCAGGGGGGGACCGGCAGATACGCAGTATTTT. Translating gives CAIRGGPADTQYF.

This sequence joins TRBV30 and TRBJ2-2; no reliable D call. V shed 2 bases and J shed 2 bases, with 6 bases lying between them. The CDR3 sequence is 13 residues long. The V gene's germline CDR1 is GTSNPN and CDR2 SVGIG (reference sequence). CDR3 coding DNA: TGTGCCTGGAGTAACAGCAACACCGGGGAGCTGTTTTTT. Residues: CAWSNSNTGELFF.

The CDR3 loop is CAWSVRTGRSLATNEKLFF. As DNA, the CDR3 is TGTGCCTGGAGTGTACGAACAGGGCGTTCCCTTGCAACTAATGAAAAACTGTTTTTT. The rearrangement joins TRBV30 to TRBJ1-4; weak D call: TRBD1 (6 bases). Germline V gene sequence: CDR1 GTSNPN, CDR2 SVGIG (reference sequence). This CDR3 is built from 19 residues. Trimming removed 0 bases at V and 0 bases at J, with 20 bases between.

Written as DNA, the CDR3 is TGTGCCTGGAGTGCCGGGACTTTCACCGGGGAGCTGTTTTTT. Its translation is CAWSAGTFTGELFF. V is TRBV30 and J is TRBJ2-2, with D maybe TRBD2 (6 bases). Germline assignment: CDR1 GTSNPN and CDR2 SVGIG (reference sequence). With 1 base removed from V and 4 bases from J, the gap between germline ends came to 10 bases. The CDR3 sequence is 14 residues long.

The gene calls are TRBV27 and TRBJ1-2, with a tentative D call TRBD1 (6 bases). Germline V gene sequence: CDR1 MNHEY, CDR2 SMNVEV (reference sequence). V dropped 4 bases and J dropped 2 bases, with 14 bases sitting between them. The CDR3 covers 15 residues. The DNA for the CDR3 is TGTGCCAGCAGTTCCCTCTCAGGGGCGAACTATGGCTACACCTTC. Protein sequence: CASSSLSGANYGYTF.

Regarding this clone: At the DNA level, this CDR3 is encoded by other sequences in the same sample as well. The V gene is TRBV5-1, the J gene TRBJ2-2; D possibly corresponds to TRBD1 (6 bases). The CDR3 loop spans 15 amino acids. V was clipped by 4 bases and J by 0 bases, with 10 bases between them. Germline loops: CDR1 SGHRS, CDR2 YFSETQ. CDR3 bases: TGCGCCAGCAGCCTGGGACATACGAACACCGGGGAGCTGTTTTTT. Its translation is CASSLGHTNTGELFF.

With regard to this clone: This could be a read error, since a much larger clone is one nucleotide away. Other DNA sequences in the same sample also yield this CDR3. V usage is TRBV7-9 and J usage is TRBJ1-6; 10 nucleotides line up with TRBD1. The germline CDR1 and CDR2 sequences are SEHNR and FQNEAQ (reference sequence). CDR3 size: 16 residues. Unmatched junction bases numbered 8, after V lost 5 bases and J lost 7 bases. CDR3 DNA sequence: TGTGCCAGCAGCGCGTCAGGACAGGGGGGAAATTCACCCCTCCACTTT. It is translated as CASSASGQGGNSPLHF.

In DNA form, the CDR3 reads TGTGCCAGCAGTCGTGGGGCCCGCGAGCAGTACTTC. Its translation is CASSRGAREQYF. The gene calls are TRBV6-5 and TRBJ2-7, with D tentatively TRBD1 (5 bases). The CDR3 is 12 amino acids. The germline V gene has CDR1 MNHEY and CDR2 SVGAGI. The germline V and J ends were trimmed by 5 bases and 6 bases, with 11 bases remaining between them.

The chain links TRBV5-4 to TRBJ2-3; TRBD2 aligns across 9 bases. This CDR3 spans 17 amino acids. Germline trimming cut 5 bases from V and 2 bases from J; bases unmatched to any gene: 12. Germline V gives CDR1 SGHNT, CDR2 YYREEE (reference sequence). The CDR3, as DNA: TGTGCCAGCAGTCCCGAGGTAGCGGGAGTGAACACAGATACGCAGTATTTT. It specifies CASSPEVAGVNTDTQYF.

The chain combines TRBV4-1 with TRBJ2-1; 8 nucleotides line up with TRBD2. The CDR3 runs to 14 residues. Germline-derived CDR1 and CDR2 are MGHRA and YSYEKL. The J segment lost 10 bases and the V segment lost 4 bases, leaving 9 bases of the junction unmatched. The CDR3 DNA is TGCGCCAGCAGCCCCAATCCCGTAGCGGGAGAGCAGTTCTTC. Encoded protein: CASSPNPVAGEQFF.

This chain links TRBV5-6 with TRBJ1-2; perhaps TRBD1 as D (6 bases). CDR3 length: 14 residues. Germline loops: CDR1 SGHDT, CDR2 YYEEEE. The V and J ends lost 3 bases and 2 bases respectively, with 11 bases between them. The CDR3 here is CASSSVQGNYGYTF. The CDR3 bases are TGTGCCAGCAGCTCGGTACAGGGAAACTATGGCTACACCTTC.

Notes on this clone: Other DNA sequences in the sample encode the same CDR3. The chain couples TRBV2 to TRBJ1-2; TRBD1 is a possible D gene (5 bases). Germline V gene sequence: CDR1 SNHLY, CDR2 FYNNEI. Trimming pared 4 bases from V and 6 bases from J, leaving 6 bases between. The CDR3 consists of 11 residues. The CDR3 sequence is CASSGGDGYTF. The CDR3 DNA follows: TGTGCCAGCAGTGGGGGGGATGGCTACACCTTC.

The chain joins TRBV5-1 to TRBJ1-6; 7 bases match TRBD1. This CDR3 has 16 residues. Germline assignment: CDR1 SGHRS and CDR2 YFSETQ. V was clipped by 1 base and J by 3 bases; unmatched bases: 4. As DNA, the CDR3 is TGCGCCAGCAGCTTGTCGGCAGGGGGCTATAATTCACCCCTCCACTTT. It translates to CASSLSAGGYNSPLHF.

This sequence joins TRBV30 and TRBJ1-4, with TRBD1 as a possible D gene (5 bases). CDR1 and CDR2 (germline): GTSNPN, SVGIG (reference sequence). The CDR3 consists of 15 residues. V shed 0 bases and J shed 8 bases, with 16 bases lying between them. For the CDR3, the DNA is TGTGCCTGGAGTGTAGGGGAATCGGGGAAGGAAAAACTGTTTTTT. This gives the protein CAWSVGESGKEKLFF.

A note on this clone: Additional DNA sequences in this sample encode the identical CDR3. The chain combines TRBV6-5 with TRBJ1-6; D uncertain. V lost 6 bases and J 7 bases, leaving 13 bases between the germline ends. Germline V gene sequence: CDR1 MNHEY, CDR2 SVGAGI. The CDR3 loop spans 14 amino acids. The CDR3 is CASSPDRVNSPLHF. The DNA of the CDR3 is TGTGCCAGCAGCCCGGACCGGGTAAATTCACCCCTCCACTTT.

V usage is TRBV28 and J usage is TRBJ2-7; D might be TRBD1 or TRBD2, each matching 5 bases. Germline CDR1 is MDHEN and CDR2 is SYDVKM. This CDR3 contains 14 residues. Trimming shortened V by 5 bases and J by 2 bases, and 13 bases separated the two germline ends. CDR3 DNA sequence: TGTGCCAGCAGTGGCGGACTGGGGGCCTACGAGCAGTACTTC. Translated: CASSGGLGAYEQYF.

The chain is built from TRBV15 and TRBJ2-7; D is possibly TRBD1 (6 bases). Germline CDR1 and CDR2: LNHNV and YYDKDF (reference sequence). The ends were cut back, 3 bases at V and 4 bases at J, with 13 bases in the middle. The CDR3 has 14 residues. The CDR3 bases are TGTGCCACCAGCAGGGGGGACAACCTGTACGAGCAGTACTTC. It translates to CATSRGDNLYEQYF.

V usage is TRBV29-1 and J usage is TRBJ2-2; 11 positions agree with TRBD2. CDR1 and CDR2 from the germline V gene are SQVTM and ANQGSEA. V lost 1 base and J lost 7; bases outside the gene matches: 8. This CDR3 contains 16 residues. The CDR3 region has the DNA TGCAGCGTTGAAGTTCTGCTAGCGGGAGGCCACGGGGAGCTGTTTTTT. Amino acid sequence: CSVEVLLAGGHGELFF.

The chain has TRBV5-1 and TRBJ1-5; 9 bases fit TRBD1. Germline-derived CDR1 and CDR2 are SGHRS and YFSETQ. This CDR3 has 15 residues. V trimming: 0 bases; J trimming: 5 bases; junction bases outside the gene matches: 3. CDR3 protein: CASSLGQGDYQPQHF. CDR3 DNA: TGCGCCAGCAGCTTGGGACAGGGGGACTATCAGCCCCAGCATTTT.

This chain links TRBV11-2 with TRBJ2-1; D is undetermined. CDR3 length: 12 residues. V was trimmed by 6 bases and J by 3 bases, leaving 6 bases between them. The germline gives CDR1 SGHAT, CDR2 FQNNGV. CDR3 nucleotides: TGTGCCAGCAGATACGACTACAATGAGCAGTTCTTC. Protein sequence: CASRYDYNEQFF.

The chain joins TRBV11-2 to TRBJ2-3; D possibly uses TRBD1 or TRBD2 (6 bases each). The CDR3 has 14 amino acids. The V gene's germline CDR1 is SGHAT and CDR2 FQNNGV. V gave up 1 base and J gave up 8 bases, with 13 bases separating them. CDR3 sequence: CASSLAGAPGTQYF. CDR3 coding DNA: TGTGCCAGCAGCTTAGCGGGGGCCCCAGGTACGCAGTATTTT.

V is TRBV5-1 and J is TRBJ2-7; D may be TRBD1 (6 bases). With 0 bases removed from V and 3 bases from J, the gap between germline ends came to 13 bases. Germline CDR1 and CDR2: SGHRS and YFSETQ. The CDR3 is made up of 15 amino acids. CDR3 nucleotide sequence: TGCGCCAGCAGCTTGGGGTCCCAGGGGTTCTACGAGCAGTACTTC. Residues: CASSLGSQGFYEQYF.

The gene calls are TRBV10-2 and TRBJ2-5; no firm D call. This CDR3 is built from 13 residues. V was clipped by 2 bases and J by 5 bases, with 9 bases between them. The germline V gene encodes CDR1 WSHSY and CDR2 SAAADI. CDR3 residues: CASSEPSRETQYF. The CDR3 DNA is TGCGCCAGCAGTGAGCCCAGTCGGGAGACCCAGTACTTC.

This clone appeared a single time. The chain uses TRBV4-1 and TRBJ1-2; 7 bases fit TRBD1. The CDR3 is made up of 16 amino acids. V lost 4 bases and J lost 5; bases outside the gene matches: 13. Germline V CDR1 and CDR2: MGHRA, YSYEKL. In DNA form, the CDR3 reads TGCGCCAGCAGCCGCCCAGGCCAGGGGGGCGGGTATGGCTACACCTTC. It yields the protein CASSRPGQGGGYGYTF.

V usage is TRBV7-9 and J usage is TRBJ2-1; D not resolved. V lost 5 bases and J 0 bases, leaving 14 bases between the germline ends. Germline V gene lookup returns CDR1 SEHNR and CDR2 FQNEAQ (reference sequence). The CDR3 is 16 amino acids. CDR3 in DNA: TGTGCCAGCAGCCCCACGACCGAGAGCTCCTACAATGAGCAGTTCTTC. Translation gives CASSPTTESSYNEQFF.

The CDR3 DNA reads as TGCGCCAGCAGCGCGACGGAGGAAGGAACTGAAGCTTTCTTT. As protein: CASSATEEGTEAFF. The J gene is TRBJ1-1, the V gene TRBV5-1; no firm D call. CDR1 and CDR2 (germline): SGHRS, YFSETQ. The CDR3 covers 14 residues. Trimming pared 4 bases from V and 5 bases from J, leaving 15 bases between.